This TCR beta chain originates from a study of blood T cells in healthy people across ages. The study's findings and limits: As age increased, TCR beta diversity per million T cells fell in a roughly linear fashion.

The CDR3 loop spans 16 amino acids. V was shortened by 4 bases and J by 2 bases, with 17 bases between the two germline ends. Germline V CDR1 and CDR2: SGHTA, FQGNSA. Using a J-beta primer mix together with a sample-barcoded 5' primer, a second PCR was run for 7 to 11 cycles. A template-switch adaptor containing 12 random nucleotides labeled each cDNA molecule. One entry per CDR3 protein results from TCRdb running MiXCR on the 5' RACE reads. The sample shows about 780,000 distinct CDR3 sequences, 25% to 30% of them seen only once. With respect to this clonotype: What it binds is not known.

These data were also reused for a study on T cells of mothers and their children. That source adds: A few healthy Caucasian mothers, along with their six children, were the donors. Sample barcodes and 2-4 random nucleotides came from the second PCR's M1S primer.

The receptor comes from a boy between 10 and 17 years old in good health. The gene calls are TRBV7-2 and TRBJ2-5; TRBD2 is a possible D gene (6 bases). Sequencing used blood. DNA for the CDR3: TGTGCCAGCAGCTCCGCCTACCCCGGGGGACAAGAGACCCAGTACTTC. Protein product: CASSSAYPGGQETQYF.